Below, one T cell receptor beta chain is given with its context. Its specificity is not known. Using a J-beta primer mix together with a sample-barcoded 5' primer, a second PCR was run for roughly 6 to 12 cycles. TCRdb re-analysed the 5' RACE reads in MiXCR, keeping a single row per CDR3 protein. This sample has around 710,000 distinct CDR3 sequences; 43% occur once, and the top ten carry 20% to 25%. The sample comes from a study of blood T cells in healthy people across ages. Study-wide points: No conclusive comparison of naive versus antigen-experienced cells was possible with unsorted PBMCs.

Donation came from healthy Caucasian individuals in Russia who were aged about 6 to 100. This receptor was obtained from a woman aged 60-70 years in good health. Sequencing was performed on blood.

This CDR3 reads CASSLSGTTSTDTQYF. The CDR3 DNA sequence: TGTGCCAGCAGTTTAAGCGGGACTACTAGCACAGATACGCAGTATTTT. The chain couples TRBV12-3 or TRBV12-4 to TRBJ2-3, with TRBD2 matching over 7 bases. This CDR3 spans 16 amino acids. The ends lost 2 bases at V and 0 bases at J; junction bases unmatched: 5.